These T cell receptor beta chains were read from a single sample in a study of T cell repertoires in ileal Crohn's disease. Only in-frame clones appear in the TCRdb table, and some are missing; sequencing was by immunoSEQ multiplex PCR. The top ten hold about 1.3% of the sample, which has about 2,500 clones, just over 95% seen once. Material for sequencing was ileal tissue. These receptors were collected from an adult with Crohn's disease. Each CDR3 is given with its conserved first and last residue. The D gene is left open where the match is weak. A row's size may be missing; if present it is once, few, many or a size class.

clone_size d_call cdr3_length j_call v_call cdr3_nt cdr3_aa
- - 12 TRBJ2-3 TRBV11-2 TGTGCCAGCAGCTTTACTGCAGATACGCAGTATTTT CASSFTADTQYF
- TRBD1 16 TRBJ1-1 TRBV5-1 TGCGCCAGCAGCGCTAAGAGACAGGGTAAGAACACTGAAGCTTTCTTT CASSAKRQGKNTEAFF
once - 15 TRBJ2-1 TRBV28 TGTGCCAGCAGTAATGGGGGCCACGAAAACAATGAGCAGTTCTTC CASSNGGHENNEQFF
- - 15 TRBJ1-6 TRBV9 TGTGCCAGCAGCGCTTCACAGGGTGGAGATTCACCCCTCCACTTT CASSASQGGDSPLHF
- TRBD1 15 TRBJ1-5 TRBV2 TGTGCCAGCAGACGGGACAGGGCGATAGATCAGCCCCAGCATTTT CASRRDRAIDQPQHF
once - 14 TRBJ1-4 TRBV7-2 TGTGCCAGCAGCTTAGAGGGGTATAATGAAAAACTGTTTTTT CASSLEGYNEKLFF
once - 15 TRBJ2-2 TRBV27 TGTGCCAGCAGTTTTGATGGGAGGAGTACCGGGGAGCTGTTTTTT CASSFDGRSTGELFF
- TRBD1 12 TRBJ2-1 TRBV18 TGTGCCAGCTCACCGATGGGACAGGGGCAGTTCTTC CASSPMGQGQFF
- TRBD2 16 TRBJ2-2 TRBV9 TGTGCCAGCAGCGTACAGCGGGAGGGTAGCACCGGGGAGCTGTTTTTT CASSVQREGSTGELFF
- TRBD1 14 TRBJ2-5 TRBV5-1 TGCGCCAGCAGCTTGGCAGACAGGGAGGAGACCCAGTACTTC CASSLADREETQYF
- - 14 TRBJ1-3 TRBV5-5 TGTGCCAGCAGTAGCGGGATTTCTGAAAACACCATATATTTT CASSSGISENTIYF
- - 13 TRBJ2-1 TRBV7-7 TGTGCTAGCAGCTTAAAGCCAGGCAATGAGCAGTTCTTC CASSLKPGNEQFF
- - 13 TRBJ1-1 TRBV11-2 TGTGCCAGCAGCCTCACAGGGAACACTGAAGCTTTCTTT CASSLTGNTEAFF
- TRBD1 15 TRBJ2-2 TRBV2 TGTGCCAGCGGTATGGGACAGGCATTGGCCGGGGAGCTGTTTTTT CASGMGQALAGELFF
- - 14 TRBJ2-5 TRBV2 TGTGCCAGCAGTGGCCTAACCCTCCAAGAGACCCAGTACTTC CASSGLTLQETQYF
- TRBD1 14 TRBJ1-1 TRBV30 TGTGCCTGGAGTCCAGGACAGGGGAGCACTGAAGCTTTCTTT CAWSPGQGSTEAFF
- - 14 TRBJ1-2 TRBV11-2 TGTGCCAGCAGCTTAAGAACAGGGCACTATGGCTACACCTTC CASSLRTGHYGYTF
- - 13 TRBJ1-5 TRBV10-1 TGCGCCAGCAGTGAACAGGGAAATCAGCCCCAGCATTTT CASSEQGNQPQHF
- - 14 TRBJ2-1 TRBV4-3 TGCGCCAGCAGCCAAGACGTCTTATCGGATGAGCAGTTCTTC CASSQDVLSDEQFF
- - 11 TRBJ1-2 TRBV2 TGTGCCAGCGGCATTAACTATGGCTACACCTTC CASGINYGYTF
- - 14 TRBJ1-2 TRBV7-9 TGTGCCAGCAGAGCCAGACGGGGGTCTTATGGCTACACCTTC CASRARRGSYGYTF
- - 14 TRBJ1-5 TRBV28 TGTGCCAGCACCGGACATATCAGCAATCAGCCCCAGCATTTT CASTGHISNQPQHF
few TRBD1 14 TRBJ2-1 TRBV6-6 TGTGCCAGCAGTTACTCCTCAGGGGGTGATGAGCAGTTCTTC CASSYSSGGDEQFF
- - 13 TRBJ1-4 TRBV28 TGTGCCAGCAGCGGTGGTGGTTGGGAAAAACTGTTTTTT CASSGGGWEKLFF
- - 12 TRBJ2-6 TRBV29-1 TGCAGCGTACAACAGGGGGCCAACGTCCTGACTTTC CSVQQGANVLTF
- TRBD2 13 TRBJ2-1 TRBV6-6 TGTGCCAGCACCGCTGGGAGGGGCGGTGAGCAGTTCTTC CASTAGRGGEQFF
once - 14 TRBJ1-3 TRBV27 TGTGCCAGCAGTCCTACCGGGTGGCAGAACACCATATATTTT CASSPTGWQNTIYF
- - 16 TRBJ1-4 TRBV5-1 TGCGCCAGCAGCTTAAATTCGGGAACAGCCACTGGGAAACTGTTTTTT CASSLNSGTATGKLFF
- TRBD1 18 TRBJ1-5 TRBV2 TGTGCCAGCAGTGATGTCAGGGGGCATGGGACGGGCAATCAGCCCCAGCATTTT CASSDVRGHGTGNQPQHF
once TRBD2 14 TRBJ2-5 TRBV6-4 TGTGCCAGCGGACTAGCGGGAGTATGGGAGACCCAGTACTTC CASGLAGVWETQYF
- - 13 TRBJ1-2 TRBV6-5 TGTGCCAGCGGTCCAGGGATTAACTATGGCTACACCTTC CASGPGINYGYTF
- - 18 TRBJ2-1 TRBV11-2 TGTGCCAGCAGCCCTCAGGTTGGGGAGGCGGGTAGGAACAATGAGCAGTTCTTC CASSPQVGEAGRNNEQFF
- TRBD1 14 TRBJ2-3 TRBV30 TGTGCCTGGAGTAGACAGGGCATCACAGATACGCAGTATTTT CAWSRQGITDTQYF
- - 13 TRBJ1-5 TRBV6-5 TGTGCCAGCAGTTACGGAGGAAATCAGCCCCAGCATTTT CASSYGGNQPQHF
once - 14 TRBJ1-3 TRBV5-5 TGTGCCAGCAGCTTGGCCAGTACAGGAAACACCATATATTTT CASSLASTGNTIYF
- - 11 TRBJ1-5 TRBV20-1 TGCAGTGCTAGAGATGGCCAGCCCCAGCATTTT CSARDGQPQHF